The entry below describes one T cell receptor beta chain. Only in-frame clones appear in the TCRdb table, and some are missing; sequencing was by immunoSEQ multiplex PCR. The repertoire holds just under 95,000 clones, 70% to 90% seen once, with roughly a tenth in the top ten. This record belongs to a study of T cell responses to AZD1222 COVID-19 vaccine. The TCR was taken from an adult in good health. Sequenced material: peripheral blood, taken on day 0 of AZD1222 vaccination.

CDR3 amino acids: CASSLVWAEEGTIYF. The CDR3 nucleotides read TGCGCCAGCAGCTTGGTGTGGGCCGAGGAAGGCACCATATATTTT. V gene TRBV5-1 combines with J gene TRBJ1-3; no reliable D call. Per the germline V gene, CDR1 is SGHRS and CDR2 is YFSETQ. The CDR3 is 15 residues long. V lost 0 bases and J lost 9, with 16 bases in between.